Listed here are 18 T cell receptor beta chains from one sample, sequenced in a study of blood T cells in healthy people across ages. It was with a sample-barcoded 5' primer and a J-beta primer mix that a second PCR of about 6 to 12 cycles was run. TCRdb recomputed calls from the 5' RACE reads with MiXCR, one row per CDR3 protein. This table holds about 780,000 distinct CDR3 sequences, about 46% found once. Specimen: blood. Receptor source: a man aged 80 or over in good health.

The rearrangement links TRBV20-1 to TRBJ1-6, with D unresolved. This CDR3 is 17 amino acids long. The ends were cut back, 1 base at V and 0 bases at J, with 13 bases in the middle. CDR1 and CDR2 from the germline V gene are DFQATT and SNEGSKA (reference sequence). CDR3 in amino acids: CSARGRPSSSYNSPLHF. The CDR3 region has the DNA TGCAGTGCTAGAGGAAGACCCAGCAGCTCCTATAATTCACCCCTCCACTTT.

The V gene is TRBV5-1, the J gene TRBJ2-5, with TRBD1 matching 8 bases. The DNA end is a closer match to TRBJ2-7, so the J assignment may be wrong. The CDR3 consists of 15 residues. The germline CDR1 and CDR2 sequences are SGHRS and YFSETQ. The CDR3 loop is CASSYGQGRMGEQYF. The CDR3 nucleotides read TGCGCCAGCAGCTACGGACAGGGACGAATGGGCGAGCAGTACTTC.

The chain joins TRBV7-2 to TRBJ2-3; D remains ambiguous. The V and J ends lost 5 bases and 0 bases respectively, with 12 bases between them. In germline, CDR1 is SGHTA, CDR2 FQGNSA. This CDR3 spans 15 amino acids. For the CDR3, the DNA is TGTGCCAGCAGCCCTGATTACCTTAGCACAGATACGCAGTATTTT. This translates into CASSPDYLSTDTQYF.

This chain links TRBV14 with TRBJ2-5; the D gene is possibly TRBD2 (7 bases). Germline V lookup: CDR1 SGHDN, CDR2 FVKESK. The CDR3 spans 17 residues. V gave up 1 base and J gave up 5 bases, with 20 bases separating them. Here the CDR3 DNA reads TGTGCCAGCAGCCAAGTTTCCGGGGGGCCCCTCCGGGAGACCCAGTACTTC. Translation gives CASSQVSGGPLRETQYF.

In DNA form, the CDR3 reads TGCGCCAGCAGCTTAGAAGGGGGCAGTCACAATGAGCAGTTCTTC. This translates into CASSLEGGSHNEQFF. This chain uses TRBV5-1 with TRBJ2-1, with 7 bases identical to TRBD1. Trimming removed 2 bases from V and 5 bases from J; junction bases left unmatched: 7. There are 15 residues in the CDR3. The germline V gene encodes CDR1 SGHRS and CDR2 YFSETQ.

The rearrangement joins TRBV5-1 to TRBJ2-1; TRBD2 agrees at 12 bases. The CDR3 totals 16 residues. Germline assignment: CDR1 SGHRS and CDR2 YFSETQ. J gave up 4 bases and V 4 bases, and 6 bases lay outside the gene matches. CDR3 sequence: CASSATGLAGYNEQFF. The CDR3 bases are TGCGCCAGCAGCGCCACGGGACTAGCGGGTTACAATGAGCAGTTCTTC.

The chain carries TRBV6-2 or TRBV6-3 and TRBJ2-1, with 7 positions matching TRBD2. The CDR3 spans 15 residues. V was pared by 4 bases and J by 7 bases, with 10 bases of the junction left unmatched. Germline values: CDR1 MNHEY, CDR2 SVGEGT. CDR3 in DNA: TGTGCCAGCAGTTGGGGCGGGAGCGGAAGGAATGAGCAGTTCTTC. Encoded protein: CASSWGGSGRNEQFF.

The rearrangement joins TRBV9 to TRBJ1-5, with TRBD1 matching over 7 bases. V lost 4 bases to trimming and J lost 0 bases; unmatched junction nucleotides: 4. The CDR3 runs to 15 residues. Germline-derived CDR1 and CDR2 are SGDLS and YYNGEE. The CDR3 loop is CASSSQGVSNQPQHF. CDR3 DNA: TGTGCCAGCAGCTCCCAGGGGGTTAGCAATCAGCCCCAGCATTTT.

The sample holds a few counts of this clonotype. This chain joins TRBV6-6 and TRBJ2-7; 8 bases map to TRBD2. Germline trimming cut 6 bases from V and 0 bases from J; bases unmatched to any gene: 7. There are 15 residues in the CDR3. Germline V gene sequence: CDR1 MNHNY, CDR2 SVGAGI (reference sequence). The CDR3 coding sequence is TGTGCCAGCAGCCGAGCGGGAGAGAGCTCCTACGAGCAGTACTTC. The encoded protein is CASSRAGESSYEQYF.

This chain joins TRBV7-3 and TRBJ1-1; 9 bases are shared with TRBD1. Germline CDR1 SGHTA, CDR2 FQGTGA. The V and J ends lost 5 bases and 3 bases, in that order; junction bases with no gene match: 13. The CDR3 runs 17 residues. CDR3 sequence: CASSINRDRARDTEAFF. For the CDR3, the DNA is TGTGCCAGCAGCATTAACCGGGACAGGGCCAGGGACACTGAAGCTTTCTTT.

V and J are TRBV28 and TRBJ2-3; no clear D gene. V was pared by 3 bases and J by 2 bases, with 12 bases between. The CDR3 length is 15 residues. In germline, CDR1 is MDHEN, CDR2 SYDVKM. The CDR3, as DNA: TGTGCCAGCAGTTTCGGCACGACTTTCACAGATACGCAGTATTTT. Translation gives CASSFGTTFTDTQYF.

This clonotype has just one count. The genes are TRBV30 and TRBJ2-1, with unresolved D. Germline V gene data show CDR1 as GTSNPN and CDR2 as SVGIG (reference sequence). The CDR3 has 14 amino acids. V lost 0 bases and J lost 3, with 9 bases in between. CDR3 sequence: CAWSVLLDYNEQFF. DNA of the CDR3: TGTGCCTGGAGTGTATTGTTAGACTACAATGAGCAGTTCTTC.

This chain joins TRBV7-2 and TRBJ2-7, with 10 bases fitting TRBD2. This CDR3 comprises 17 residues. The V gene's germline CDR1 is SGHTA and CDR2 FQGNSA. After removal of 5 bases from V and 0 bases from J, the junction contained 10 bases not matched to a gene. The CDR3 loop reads CASSQTSGWHSSYEQYF. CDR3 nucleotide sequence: TGTGCCAGCAGCCAGACTAGCGGGTGGCATAGCTCCTACGAGCAGTACTTC.

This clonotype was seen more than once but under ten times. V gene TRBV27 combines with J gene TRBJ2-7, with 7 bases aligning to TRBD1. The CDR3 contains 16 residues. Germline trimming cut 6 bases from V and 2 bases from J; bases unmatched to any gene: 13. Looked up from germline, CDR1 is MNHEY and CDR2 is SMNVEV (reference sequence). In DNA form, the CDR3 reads TGTGCCAGCAGGCTCCGGTCTTCTGGGACAGCCTACGAGCAGTACTTC. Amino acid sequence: CASRLRSSGTAYEQYF.

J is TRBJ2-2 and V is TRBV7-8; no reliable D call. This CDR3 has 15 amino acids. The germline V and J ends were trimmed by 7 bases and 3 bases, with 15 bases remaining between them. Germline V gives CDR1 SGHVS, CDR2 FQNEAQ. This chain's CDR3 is CASTPSWVHTGELFF. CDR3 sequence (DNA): TGTGCCAGCACCCCAAGCTGGGTACACACCGGGGAGCTGTTTTTT.

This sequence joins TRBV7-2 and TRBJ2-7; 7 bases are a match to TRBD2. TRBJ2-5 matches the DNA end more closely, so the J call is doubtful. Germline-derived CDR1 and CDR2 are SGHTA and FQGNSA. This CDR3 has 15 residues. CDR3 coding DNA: TGTGCCAGCAGCTTTTCCTGCGCGGGAGAAGAGACCCAGTACTTC. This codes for CASSFSCAGEETQYF.

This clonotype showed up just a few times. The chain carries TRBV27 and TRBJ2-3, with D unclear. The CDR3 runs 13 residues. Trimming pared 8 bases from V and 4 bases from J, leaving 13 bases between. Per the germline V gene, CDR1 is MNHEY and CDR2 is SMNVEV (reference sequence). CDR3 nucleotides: TGTGCCAGCCGCCCTGCCCAGGCAGATACGCAGTATTTT. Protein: CASRPAQADTQYF.

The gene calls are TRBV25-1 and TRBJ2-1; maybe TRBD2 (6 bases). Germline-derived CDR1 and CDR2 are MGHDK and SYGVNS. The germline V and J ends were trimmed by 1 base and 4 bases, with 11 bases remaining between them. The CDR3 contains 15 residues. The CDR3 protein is CASSESGVPYNEQFF. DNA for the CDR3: TGTGCCAGCAGTGAATCGGGGGTCCCGTACAATGAGCAGTTCTTC.